This is a list of T cell receptor beta chains from one sample in a study of regulatory T cells in long-lasting Graves disease. TCRdb called the multiplex PCR reads again in MiXCR, with one record for every CDR3 protein. Of about half a million distinct CDR3 sequences listed, about 20% are singletons. Sequencing was performed on peripheral blood mononuclear cells (PBMCs), taken when the disease was refractory, from a patient treated with antithyroid drugs. These receptors were obtained from a female donor with Graves disease. The CDR3 runs from the conserved cysteine through the conserved F or W. The order of the fields is CDR3 length, V gene, D gene, J gene, clone size, CDR3 protein, CDR3 DNA. D genes are given only for firm matches. Only some rows state a clone size, as once, few, many or a class for expanded clones.

>16|TRBV6-2/TRBV6-3|-|TRBJ1-1|-
CASSYYLADREAEAFF
TGTGCCAGCAGTTACTACCTCGCGGATAGGGAGGCTGAAGCTTTCTTT
>13|TRBV20-1|-|TRBJ2-7|few
CSARDPISYEQYF
TGCAGTGCTAGGGATCCTATCTCCTACGAGCAGTACTTC
>15|TRBV19|-|TRBJ2-2|-
CASSANTGYTGELFF
TGTGCCAGTAGTGCGAATACAGGCTACACCGGGGAGCTGTTTTTT
>15|TRBV7-2|TRBD2|TRBJ2-5|many
CASSLSRGDQETQYF
TGTGCCAGCAGCTTGTCTCGGGGGGACCAAGAGACCCAGTACTTC
>14|TRBV5-1|-|TRBJ1-2|-
CASSLARDDYGYTF
TGCGCCAGCAGCTTGGCCAGGGACGACTATGGCTACACCTTC
>16|TRBV4-1|-|TRBJ1-1|-
CASSQDWYPPRPEAFF
TGCGCCAGCAGCCAAGATTGGTACCCACCACGGCCTGAAGCTTTCTTT
>16|TRBV28|TRBD2|TRBJ2-1|-
CATGGASGSIGDEQFF
TGTGCCACAGGGGGGGCTAGCGGGAGTATTGGCGATGAGCAGTTCTTC
>13|TRBV9|-|TRBJ1-2|few
CASSVGSMGGYTF
TGTGCCAGCAGCGTAGGATCTATGGGCGGCTACACCTTC
>14|TRBV20-1|TRBD2|TRBJ2-1|many
CSARDLAGGNEQFF
TGCAGTGCTAGAGATCTAGCGGGAGGCAATGAGCAGTTCTTC
>14|TRBV5-1|-|TRBJ2-5|-
CASRGAVSGETQYF
TGCGCCAGCAGGGGGGCGGTATCCGGAGAGACCCAGTACTTC
>13|TRBV4-3|-|TRBJ2-3|-
CASSPSRGDTQYF
TGCGCCAGCAGCCCCTCCCGCGGGGATACGCAGTATTTT
>12|TRBV2|-|TRBJ2-5|many
CASSEQKETQYF
TGTGCCAGCAGTGAACAGAAAGAGACCCAGTACTTC
>17|TRBV5-4|-|TRBJ1-1|-
CASSRGLGAGMNTEAFF
TGTGCCAGCAGCCGGGGGCTGGGGGCAGGGATGAACACTGAAGCTTTCTTT
>14|TRBV19|-|TRBJ1-1|few
CASNRDRENTEAFF
TGTGCCAGTAACCGGGACCGAGAGAACACTGAAGCTTTCTTT
>13|TRBV28|-|TRBJ2-7|many
CASSLRASYEQYF
TGTGCCAGCAGTTTAAGGGCCTCCTACGAGCAGTACTTC
>15|TRBV20-1|TRBD2|TRBJ2-5|-
CSAKKLAGDQETQYF
TGCAGTGCTAAGAAACTAGCGGGGGACCAAGAGACCCAGTACTTC
>15|TRBV7-7|-|TRBJ2-5|-
CASSLGAGQQETQYF
TGTGCTAGCAGCTTAGGGGCGGGGCAACAAGAGACCCAGTACTTC
>13|TRBV30|-|TRBJ1-5|many
CAWSVQDNQPQHF
TGTGCCTGGAGTGTACAGGATAATCAGCCCCAGCATTTT
>15|TRBV20-1|-|TRBJ2-7|many
CSARDGGSGAYEQYF
TGCAGTGCTAGGGACGGTGGGAGTGGCGCCTACGAGCAGTACTTC
>13|TRBV5-1|TRBD1|TRBJ1-1|many
CASSFGQEAEAFF
TGCGCCAGCAGCTTCGGACAGGAAGCTGAAGCTTTCTTT
>13|TRBV29-1|-|TRBJ1-1|few
CSVSAQENTEAFF
TGCAGCGTCAGCGCACAGGAGAACACTGAAGCTTTCTTT
>15|TRBV28|-|TRBJ2-2|-
CASSFGRGARRELFF
TGTGCCAGCAGTTTTGGCCGGGGGGCCCGGAGGGAGCTGTTTTTT
>14|TRBV12-3/TRBV12-4|-|TRBJ1-1|few
CASSLIGVGVEAFF
TGTGCCAGCAGTTTAATCGGGGTCGGGGTAGAAGCTTTCTTT
>15|TRBV5-8|-|TRBJ1-4|-
CASSLAGATNEKLFF
TGTGCCAGCAGCTTGGCCGGGGCAACTAATGAAAAACTGTTTTTT
>13|TRBV3-1|TRBD1|TRBJ1-5|-
CASSQGQSRSQHF
TGTGCCAGCAGCCAGGGACAGAGTAGGTCCCAGCATTTT
>15|TRBV20-1|TRBD2|TRBJ2-7|few
CSASKPGLGLYEQYF
TGCAGTGCGTCGAAGCCGGGACTAGGCCTCTACGAGCAGTACTTC
>17|TRBV7-2|TRBD1|TRBJ1-5|-
CASSWTGTGGSNQPQHF
TGTGCCAGCAGTTGGACCGGGACAGGGGGCAGCAATCAGCCCCAGCATTTT
>14|TRBV12-3/TRBV12-4|-|TRBJ2-1|-
CASSYLGSYNEQFF
TGTGCCAGCAGTTATCTGGGGAGCTACAATGAGCAGTTCTTC
>15|TRBV4-3|-|TRBJ1-4|-
CASSHTAPTNEKLFF
TGCGCCAGCAGCCACACAGCCCCAACTAATGAAAAACTGTTTTTT
>11|TRBV20-1|-|TRBJ1-4|few
CSALSNEKLFF
TGCAGTGCGCTTAGTAATGAAAAACTGTTTTTT
>14|TRBV7-2|TRBD2|TRBJ2-7|many
CASSLGGTSSEQYF
TGTGCCAGCAGCTTAGGAGGGACTAGCTCAGAGCAGTACTTC
>14|TRBV6-1|-|TRBJ1-3|many
CASSRQYSGNTIYF
TGTGCCAGCAGTCGACAGTACTCTGGAAACACCATATATTTT
>15|TRBV12-3/TRBV12-4|-|TRBJ2-7|many
CASSPRSGGSYEQYF
TGTGCCAGCAGCCCCAGAAGCGGCGGCTCCTACGAGCAGTACTTC
>15|TRBV20-1|TRBD2|TRBJ2-7|-
CSARDQLAVTYEQYF
TGCAGTGCTAGAGATCAACTAGCGGTCACCTACGAGCAGTACTTC
>17|TRBV15|-|TRBJ1-3|-
CATSGRDWDYSGNTIYF
TGTGCCACCAGCGGCCGGGACTGGGACTACTCTGGAAACACCATATATTTT
>14|TRBV19|TRBD1|TRBJ2-7|-
CASSIGTGGNEQYF
TGTGCCAGTAGTATCGGGACAGGGGGGAACGAGCAGTACTTC
>11|TRBV7-3|-|TRBJ1-1|few
CASSFGTRAFF
TGTGCCAGCAGCTTCGGGACACGGGCTTTCTTT
>16|TRBV7-9|TRBD1|TRBJ2-2|-
CASSYRVTGVTGELFF
TGTGCCAGCAGCTACAGAGTGACAGGGGTTACCGGGGAGCTGTTTTTT
>15|TRBV5-6|TRBD2|TRBJ2-7|few
CASSLVRLAGREQYF
TGTGCCAGCAGCTTGGTTCGGCTAGCGGGACGCGAGCAGTACTTC
>14|TRBV25-1|-|TRBJ1-5|-
CASSEAMGNQPQHF
TGTGCCAGCAGTGAAGCTATGGGCAATCAGCCCCAGCATTTT
>14|TRBV7-9|-|TRBJ2-7|many
CASSPHGGGPEQYF
TGTGCCAGCAGCCCCCACGGAGGGGGTCCCGAGCAGTACTTC
>16|TRBV7-2|-|TRBJ2-2|-
CASSTGLPLGTGELFF
TGTGCCAGCAGCACCGGACTGCCGTTGGGCACCGGGGAGCTGTTTTTT
>15|TRBV28|TRBD2|TRBJ2-1|-
CASSQSLAGLGEQFF
TGTGCCAGCAGTCAATCGCTAGCGGGGTTGGGCGAGCAGTTCTTC
>15|TRBV7-2|TRBD2|TRBJ2-7|many
CASRLTSGLSDEQYF
TGTGCCAGCAGATTGACTAGCGGACTCAGTGACGAGCAGTACTTC
>13|TRBV27|-|TRBJ1-5|many
CASRAGPNQPQHF
TGTGCCAGCAGGGCAGGGCCCAATCAGCCCCAGCATTTT
>16|TRBV9|-|TRBJ1-2|-
CASSVAPGRTDYGYTF
TGTGCCAGTAGCGTAGCTCCGGGTCGAACTGACTATGGCTACACCTTC
>20|TRBV10-1|TRBD1|TRBJ1-2|few
CASSELIKTGTGGHNYGYTF
TGCGCCAGCAGTGAGTTAATAAAGACCGGGACAGGGGGACACAACTATGGCTACACCTTC
>14|TRBV10-3|-|TRBJ1-1|-
CAISVRGENTEAFF
TGTGCCATCAGTGTTCGGGGGGAAAACACTGAAGCTTTCTTT
>14|TRBV2|-|TRBJ2-7|many
CASTPQEGTYEQYF
TGTGCCAGCACCCCCCAGGAGGGAACGTACGAGCAGTACTTC
>12|TRBV20-1|-|TRBJ1-5|-
CSASDINQPQHF
TGCAGTGCTAGCGACATCAATCAGCCCCAGCATTTT
>15|TRBV5-1|-|TRBJ2-7|-
CASSGGTLSSYEQYF
TGCGCCAGCAGCGGCGGGACTTTGAGCTCCTACGAGCAGTACTTC
>17|TRBV19|-|TRBJ2-7|-
CASSIREGGDFSYEQYF
TGTGCCAGTAGTATCCGTGAGGGCGGGGATTTTTCCTACGAGCAGTACTTC
>16|TRBV2|TRBD1|TRBJ1-5|many
CASSPGQGLHNQPQHF
TGTGCCAGCAGTCCCGGACAGGGCCTCCACAATCAGCCCCAGCATTTT
>15|TRBV2|-|TRBJ2-3|few
CASRSQGQPTDTQYF
TGTGCCAGCAGATCTCAAGGGCAGCCCACAGATACGCAGTATTTT
>16|TRBV6-1|-|TRBJ1-6|many
CATKTAGGTYNSPLHF
TGTGCCACGAAAACGGCCGGAGGAACCTATAATTCACCCCTCCACTTT
>18|TRBV7-8|TRBD2|TRBJ2-2|-
CASSLGRNLAGGPGELFF
TGTGCCAGCAGCTTAGGAAGAAATCTAGCGGGAGGCCCCGGGGAGCTGTTTTTT
>14|TRBV20-1|TRBD1|TRBJ2-7|once
CSAPLTGQGYEQYF
TGCAGTGCTCCTCTAACGGGACAGGGTTACGAGCAGTACTTC